This T cell receptor (beta chain) came from a study of CD8+CD57+ T cells in acquired aplastic anemia. Looking at the study overall: Roughly 3.2 ug was the average amount of DNA from sorted CD4+ and CD8+ cells.

Using genomic DNA as the template, TCR beta VDJ and CDR3 profiling was carried out. MiXCR was run by TCRdb on the reads, yielding one entry per CDR3 protein. The sample holds 200,000 or so distinct CDR3 sequences, approximately 65% seen once. For sequencing, patients were chosen who had shown expansion of CD8+CD57+ cells by flow cytometry. Patients were therapy-naive when their blood was sampled. V lost 2 bases and J 1 base, leaving 5 bases between the germline ends. Per germline, CDR1 DFQATT and CDR2 SNEGSKA (reference sequence). The CDR3 loop spans 12 amino acids. Comments on this clonotype: Its antigen remains unknown. This sequence may be a read error, since a much larger clone differs from it by one base.

General study points: Researchers report that approximately 28 CD8+ CDR3 sequences appeared in both patients and controls. The study found no significant CD8+ Simpson's diversity difference between patients and controls.

The TCR sequence derives from a human donor with aplastic anemia. Specimen: sorted CD4+, CD8+, or CD8+CD57+ T cells (not recorded which) from PBMCs. The chain has TRBV20-1 and TRBJ1-1, with D perhaps matching TRBD1 (5 bases). CDR3 nucleotide sequence: TGCAGTGCTAGACAGGGGAACACTGAAGCTTTCTTT. Encoded protein: CSARQGNTEAFF.